This T cell receptor beta chain was captured in a study of shared clonotypes between healthy human individuals. Overall study results and limits: Of the naive CD4 clonotypes, roughly 5% were shared across a handful of donors.

The test was conducted at deep level. Sequenced by immunoSEQ multiplex PCR; TCRdb stores in-frame clones only, minus some. The sample lists more than 550,000 clones; 90% were seen once. Worth noting for this clone: Antigen unknown.

In germline, CDR1 is KGHSH, CDR2 LQKENI. V dropped 5 bases and J dropped 2 bases, with 12 bases sitting between them. The CDR3 contains 14 residues. Source material: memory CD8+ T cells from PBMCs. Regarding subset: CD45RO+ cells pooled with CCR7-negative TemRA cells. The chain carries TRBV18 and TRBJ1-2, with D possibly TRBD1 on 5 matching bases. This clonotype was sampled from a man between 18 and 29 years old in good health. Some clones in this sample may be carry-over from other donors' samples. CDR3 sequence: CASSTPGLNYGYTF. CDR3 sequence (DNA): TGTGCCAGCTCAACTCCGGGACTGAACTATGGCTACACCTTC. The variable domain in full, with the rest retrieved from reference TRBV18 and TRBJ1-2, is NAGVMQNPRHLVRRRGQEARLRCSPMKGHSHVYWYRQLPEEGLKFMVYLQKENIIDESGMPKERFSAEFPKEGPSILRIQQVVRGDSAAYFCASSTPGLNYGYTFGSGTRLTVV.